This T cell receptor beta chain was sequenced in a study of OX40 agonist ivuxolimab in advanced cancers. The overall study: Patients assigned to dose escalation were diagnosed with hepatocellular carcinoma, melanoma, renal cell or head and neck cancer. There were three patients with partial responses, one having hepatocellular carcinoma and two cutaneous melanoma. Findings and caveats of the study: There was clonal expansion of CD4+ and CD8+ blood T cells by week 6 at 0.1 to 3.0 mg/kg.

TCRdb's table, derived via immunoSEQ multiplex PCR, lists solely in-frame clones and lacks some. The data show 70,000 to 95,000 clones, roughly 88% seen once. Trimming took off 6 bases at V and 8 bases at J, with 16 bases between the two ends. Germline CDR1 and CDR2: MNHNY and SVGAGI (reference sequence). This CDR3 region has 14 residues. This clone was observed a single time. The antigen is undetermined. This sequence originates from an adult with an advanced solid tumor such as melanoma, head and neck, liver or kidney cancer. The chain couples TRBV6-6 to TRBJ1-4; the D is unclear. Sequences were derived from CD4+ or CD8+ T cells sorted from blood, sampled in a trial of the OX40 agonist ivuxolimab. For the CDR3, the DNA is TGTGCCAGCAGCTCCGGGAGCTCCAGAGAAAAACTGTTTTTT. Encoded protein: CASSSGSSREKLFF.